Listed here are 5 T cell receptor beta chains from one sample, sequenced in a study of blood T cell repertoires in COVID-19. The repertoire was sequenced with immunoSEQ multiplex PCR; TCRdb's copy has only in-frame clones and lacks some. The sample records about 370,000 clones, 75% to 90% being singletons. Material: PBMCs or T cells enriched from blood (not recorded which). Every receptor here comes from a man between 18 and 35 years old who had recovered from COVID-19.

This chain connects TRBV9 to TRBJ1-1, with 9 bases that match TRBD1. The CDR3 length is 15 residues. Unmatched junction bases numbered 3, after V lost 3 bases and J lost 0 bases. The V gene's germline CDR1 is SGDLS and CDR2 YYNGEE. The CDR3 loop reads CASSETGGVNTEAFF. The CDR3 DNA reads TGTGCCAGCAGCGAGACAGGGGGAGTGAACACTGAAGCTTTCTTT.

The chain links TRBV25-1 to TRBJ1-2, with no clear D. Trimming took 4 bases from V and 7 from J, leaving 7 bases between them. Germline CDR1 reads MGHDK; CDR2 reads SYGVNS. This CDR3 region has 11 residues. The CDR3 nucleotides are TGTGCCAGCAGTGCGAGCTTTGGCTACACCTTC. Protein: CASSASFGYTF.

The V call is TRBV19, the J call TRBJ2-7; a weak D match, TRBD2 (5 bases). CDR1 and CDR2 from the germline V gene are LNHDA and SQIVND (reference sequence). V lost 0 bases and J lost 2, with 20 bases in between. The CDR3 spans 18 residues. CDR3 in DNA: TGTGCCAGTAGTATAGAATATGTAGGACGGGGAATCGCCTACGAGCAGTACTTC. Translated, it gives CASSIEYVGRGIAYEQYF.

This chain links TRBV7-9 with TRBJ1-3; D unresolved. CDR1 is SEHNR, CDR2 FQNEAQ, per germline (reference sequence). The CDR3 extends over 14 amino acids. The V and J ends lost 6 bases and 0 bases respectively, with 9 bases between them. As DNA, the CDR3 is TGTGCCAGCAGAGGTGGGAGCTCTGGAAACACCATATATTTT. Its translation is CASRGGSSGNTIYF.

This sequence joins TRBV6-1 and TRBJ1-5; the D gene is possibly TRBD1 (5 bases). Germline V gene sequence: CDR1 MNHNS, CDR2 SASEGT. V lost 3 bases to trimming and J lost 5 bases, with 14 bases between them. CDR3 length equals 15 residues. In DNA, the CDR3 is TGTGCCAGCAGTGACCGAGACAGTCATGATCAGCCCCAGCATTTT. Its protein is CASSDRDSHDQPQHF.